These 18 T cell receptor beta chains originate from one sample sequenced in a study of cytomegalovirus exposure and HLA in healthy donors. Primers included in the PCR were 60 Vbeta and 13 Jbeta primers. Here immunoSEQ multiplex PCR was the method, and the copy in TCRdb shows in-frame clones only, minus some. Here the sample spans about 180,000 clones, about 81% being singletons. The specimen sequenced was PBMCs. The receptors were gathered from a man aged 35 to 55 in good health and CMV-seronegative.

V is TRBV28 and J is TRBJ1-1, with D unresolved. Between the trimmed V and J ends, which lost 2 bases and 4 bases, there was a span of 23 bases. Germline V CDR1 and CDR2: MDHEN, SYDVKM. The CDR3 totals 18 residues. CDR3 coding DNA: TGTGCCAGCAGTTTAGGTGAAAGGCTCGGGCGGCGGGGCACTGAAGCTTTCTTT. Its translation: CASSLGERLGRRGTEAFF.

The chain has TRBV2 and TRBJ2-1, with 8 bases fitting TRBD2. With V trimmed by 7 bases and J by 14 bases, 22 bases remained unmatched. CDR1 and CDR2 from the germline V gene are SNHLY and FYNNEI. This CDR3 has 16 amino acids. The CDR3 DNA reads as TGTGCCAGCACCGCCACCTTCGCCGGGACTAGAGGGATGAAGTTCTTC. Amino acids: CASTATFAGTRGMKFF.

The rearrangement joins TRBV7-8 to TRBJ2-3; perhaps TRBD2 as D (6 bases). Germline assignment: CDR1 SGHVS and CDR2 FQNEAQ. This CDR3 spans 14 amino acids. Trimming removed 4 bases from V and 3 bases from J, with 11 bases in between. CDR3 amino acids: CASSSDYSTDTQYF. The CDR3, as DNA: TGTGCCAGCAGCTCGGACTACTCGACAGATACGCAGTATTTT.

The rearrangement links TRBV5-6 to TRBJ2-2; unclear D gene. Germline CDR1 and CDR2: SGHDT and YYEEEE. V was cut by 1 base and J by 2 bases, with 12 bases left in between. The CDR3 consists of 16 residues. Written as DNA, the CDR3 is TGTGCCAGCAGCTTGTACCGCCAGGAAAACACCGGGGAGCTGTTTTTT. Protein sequence: CASSLYRQENTGELFF.

The chain uses TRBV4-3 and TRBJ2-1, with D possibly being TRBD2 (6 bases). V dropped 1 base and J dropped 1 base, with 17 bases sitting between them. Per the germline V gene, CDR1 is LGHNA and CDR2 is YSLEER. The CDR3 loop spans 18 amino acids. The CDR3 DNA reads as TGCGCCAGCAGCCAAGCGGTCGGGAGCCTACCTTCCTACAATGAGCAGTTCTTC. Translating it yields CASSQAVGSLPSYNEQFF.

A few counts support this clone. CDR3 loop: CASSIYIKNIQYF. In nucleotides, the CDR3 is TGTGCCAGTAGTATTTACATAAAAAACATTCAGTACTTC. The chain links TRBV19 to TRBJ2-4; D unresolved. The CDR3 totals 13 residues. Per germline, CDR1 LNHDA and CDR2 SQIVND (reference sequence). Between the trimmed V and J ends, which lost 3 bases and 4 bases, there was a span of 7 bases.

There are a few counts of this clone. The rearrangement links TRBV12-5 to TRBJ2-3; D is unresolved. Germline CDR1 LGHNT, CDR2 FRNRAP. Between the trimmed V and J ends, which lost 2 bases and 2 bases, there was a span of 8 bases. The CDR3 sequence is 14 residues long. The CDR3 nucleotides read TGTGCTAGTGGTTTGAGCCCACTCACAGATACGCAGTATTTT. Translation gives CASGLSPLTDTQYF. The variable domain in full, with the rest retrieved from reference TRBV12-5 and TRBJ2-3, is DARVTQTPRHKVTEMGQEVTMRCQPILGHNTVFWYRQTMMQGLELLAYFRNRAPLDDSGMPKDRFSAEMPDATLATLKIQPSEPRDSAVYFCASGLSPLTDTQYFGPGTRLTVL.

This rearrangement joins TRBV13 to TRBJ2-3; the D is unclear. V shed 0 bases and J shed 2 bases, with 9 bases lying between them. This CDR3 is built from 15 residues. CDR1 is PRHDT and CDR2 is FYEKMQ in the germline V gene (reference sequence). CDR3 DNA: TGTGCCAGCAGCTTAGGGGGTAGCTTCACAGATACGCAGTATTTT. Translation gives CASSLGGSFTDTQYF. The whole variable domain, filled in from reference TRBV13 and TRBJ2-3, reads AAGVIQSPRHLIKEKRETATLKCYPIPRHDTVYWYQQGPGQDPQFLISFYEKMQSDKGSIPDRFSAQQFSDYHSELNMSSLELGDSALYFCASSLGGSFTDTQYFGPGTRLTVL.

The chain links TRBV9 to TRBJ2-5; 7 nucleotides align to TRBD1. The CDR3 consists of 15 residues. V lost 4 bases, J lost 5 bases, and 11 bases stayed unmatched. From germline, CDR1 is SGDLS and CDR2 YYNGEE. CDR3 DNA sequence: TGTGCCAGCAGCCCCCGGGGACAGCGCCCTGAGACCCAGTACTTC. Translating it yields CASSPRGQRPETQYF.

The chain links TRBV14 to TRBJ2-7; TRBD1 aligns across 7 bases. This CDR3 is 12 amino acids long. CDR1 SGHDN and CDR2 FVKESK come from the germline V gene. J gave up 4 bases and V 5 bases, and 2 bases lay outside the gene matches. The CDR3 sequence is CASSLTGYEQYF. In nucleotides, the CDR3 is TGTGCCAGCAGCTTGACAGGGTACGAGCAGTACTTC.

The genes are TRBV23-1 and TRBJ2-7; 7 bases align to TRBD1. TRBV23-1 is assigned to the ORF class and has an uncertain function. V dropped 0 bases and J dropped 1; count of bases not matched to a gene: 12. The CDR3 runs 18 residues. CDR3 protein: CASSQSKSDRPPSYEQYF. CDR3 bases: TGCGCCAGCAGTCAATCAAAGTCGGACAGGCCACCTTCCTACGAGCAGTACTTC.

This clone is a singleton in its sample. CDR3 coding DNA: TGTGCCAGCAGTCTCCGGGACAGCGCCTACGAGCAGTACTTC. This gives the protein CASSLRDSAYEQYF. The chain carries TRBV27 and TRBJ2-7; TRBD1 matches at 7 bases. Losses at the gene ends were 5 bases for V and 2 bases for J; bases not matched to a gene: 6. The CDR3 extends over 14 amino acids. Germline lookup yields CDR1 MNHEY and CDR2 SMNVEV (reference sequence).

This clone was observed once. The chain has TRBV7-9 and TRBJ1-5; possible D gene TRBD1, 5 bases. The germline CDR1 and CDR2 sequences are SEHNR and FQNEAQ (reference sequence). V lost 2 bases and J 0 bases, leaving 8 bases between the germline ends. This CDR3 region has 15 residues. The CDR3 DNA reads TGTGCCAGCAGCTTAAAGGGGAATAGCAATCAGCCCCAGCATTTT. Its translation: CASSLKGNSNQPQHF.

The rearrangement links TRBV7-2 to TRBJ2-2; D is possibly TRBD1 (6 bases). CDR3 length equals 16 residues. Germline V gene lookup returns CDR1 SGHTA and CDR2 FQGNSA. Trimming removed 3 bases from V and 2 bases from J, with 13 bases in between. DNA for the CDR3: TGTGCCAGCAGCTTGATGGCAGGGGCAAACACCGGGGAGCTGTTTTTT. It yields the protein CASSLMAGANTGELFF.

This clone has just one count. The chain has TRBV14 and TRBJ1-1; TRBD1 is a possible D gene (5 bases). V gave up 4 bases and J gave up 4 bases, with 13 bases separating them. The CDR3 length is 14 residues. Germline lookup yields CDR1 SGHDN and CDR2 FVKESK. This CDR3 reads CASSPRGRVTEAFF. The CDR3 nucleotides read TGTGCCAGCAGCCCCCGAGGCAGGGTCACTGAAGCTTTCTTT. Filled out from reference TRBV14 and TRBJ1-1, the complete variable domain reads EAGVTQFPSHSVIEKGQTVTLRCDPISGHDNLYWYRRVMGKEIKFLLHFVKESKQDESGMPNNRFLAERTGGTYSTLKVQPAELEDSGVYFCASSPRGRVTEAFFGQGTRLTVV.

This chain links TRBV7-8 with TRBJ2-7; the D gene is possibly TRBD1 (6 bases). Germline CDR1 and CDR2: SGHVS and FQNEAQ. The CDR3 spans 17 residues. Trimming removed 0 bases at V and 3 bases at J, with 18 bases between. The CDR3 bases are TGTGCCAGCAGCTTAGCCCCACTACAGGGTCCTATCTACGAGCAGTACTTC. Translation gives CASSLAPLQGPIYEQYF. Based on the CDR3 plus reference TRBV7-8 and TRBJ2-7, the full variable domain is GAGVSQSPRYKVAKRGQDVALRCDPISGHVSLFWYQQALGQGPEFLTYFQNEAQLDKSGLPSDRFFAERPEGSVSTLKIQRTQQEDSAVYLCASSLAPLQGPIYEQYFGPGTRLTVT.

The chain combines TRBV7-9 with TRBJ2-5; 8 bases match TRBD1. V was pared by 3 bases and J by 5 bases, with 5 bases of the junction left unmatched. The CDR3 consists of 14 residues. Germline CDR1 and CDR2: SEHNR and FQNEAQ (reference sequence). CDR3 DNA sequence: TGTGCCAGCAGCTTTCGGACAGGGAGCGAGACCCAGTACTTC. Its protein product is CASSFRTGSETQYF.

This rearrangement joins TRBV19 to TRBJ1-4; no clear D gene. Deletions cut 4 bases from V and 6 bases from J, with 18 bases between. The CDR3 sequence is 16 residues long. CDR1 LNHDA and CDR2 SQIVND come from the germline V gene (reference sequence). CDR3 region: CASSTQSTGSYEKLFF. The CDR3 DNA reads as TGTGCCAGTAGTACGCAAAGTACGGGGTCTTATGAAAAACTGTTTTTT.